Below, 30 T cell receptor beta chains from the same sample are listed, as sequenced in a study of CD8 T cells in Susac syndrome. Random hexamers were used to reverse transcribe an amount of about 0.5 to 1 ug RNA. From the immunoSEQ multiplex PCR reads, TCRdb called clonotypes with MiXCR, one entry per CDR3 protein. The sample shows about 250,000 distinct CDR3 sequences, 90% to 95% of them seen only once. The source material was CD4+ T cells from PBMCs. The source is a human donor with multiple sclerosis.

J is TRBJ2-7 and V is TRBV21-1. TRBV21-1 is shown as a pseudogene. This CDR3 has 15 residues. In DNA form, the CDR3 reads TGTGCCAGCAGCACAATGACTTCGGGTCGCTACGAGCAGTACGTC. It yields the protein CASSTMTSGRYEQYV.

The V call is TRBV5-6, the J call TRBJ2-1; 8 nucleotides line up with TRBD2. The V and J ends lost 0 bases and 4 bases, in that order; junction bases with no gene match: 3. Germline CDR1 SGHDT, CDR2 YYEEEE. The CDR3 spans 15 residues. The chain's CDR3 is CASSLGTSLYNEQFF. CDR3 DNA: TGTGCCAGCAGCTTGGGGACTAGCCTTTACAATGAGCAGTTCTTC. Drawing the rest from reference TRBV5-6 and TRBJ2-1, the complete variable domain is DAGVTQSPTHLIKTRGQQVTLRCSPKSGHDTVSWYQQALGQGPQFIFQYYEEEERQRGNFPDRFSGHQFPNYSSELNVNALLLGDSALYLCASSLGTSLYNEQFFGPGTRLTVL.

The gene calls are TRBV19 and TRBJ2-5; no clear D gene. Germline V gene lookup returns CDR1 LNHDA and CDR2 SQIVND (reference sequence). Trimming pared 5 bases from V and 5 bases from J, leaving 12 bases between. This CDR3 region has 13 residues. In DNA, the CDR3 is TGTGCCAGTAGTCGTAACCTCGGGGAGACCCAGTACTTC. It codes for CASSRNLGETQYF.

V and J are TRBV29-1 and TRBJ1-1; no clear D gene. There are 14 residues in the CDR3. CDR1 and CDR2 from the germline V gene are SQVTM and ANQGSEA. The V gene lost 5 bases and the J gene lost 0 bases, with 13 bases spanning the gap. CDR3 DNA sequence: TGCAGCGTTAGTTTCGGAGGGATGAACACTGAAGCTTTCTTT. It translates to CSVSFGGMNTEAFF.

This rearrangement joins TRBV2 to TRBJ2-2; D may be TRBD1 or TRBD2 (5 bases each). V lost 9 bases and J 5 bases, leaving 16 bases between the germline ends. Per germline, CDR1 SNHLY and CDR2 FYNNEI. The CDR3 length is 14 residues. The CDR3 DNA follows: TGTGCCAGTCACCGGGACCTGGGAACCGGGGAGCTGTTTTTT. Translated: CASHRDLGTGELFF.

The chain uses TRBV20-1 and TRBJ2-3, with 13 positions matching TRBD2. The CDR3 has 16 residues. Germline loops: CDR1 DFQATT, CDR2 SNEGSKA (reference sequence). Trimming took 8 bases from V and 6 from J; bases not matched to a gene: 14. The CDR3 loop reads CSPSRTSGGAGDTQYF. The CDR3 DNA is TGCAGTCCCTCCCGTACTAGCGGGGGGGCTGGGGATACGCAGTATTTT.

The V call is TRBV20-1, the J call TRBJ1-1; TRBD1 is a possible D gene (5 bases). CDR1 is DFQATT, CDR2 SNEGSKA, per germline (reference sequence). The CDR3 extends over 15 amino acids. V dropped 4 bases and J dropped 1 base, with 16 bases sitting between them. CDR3 residues: CSAMKTGTGNTEAFF. CDR3 nucleotide sequence: TGCAGTGCTATGAAAACCGGGACCGGGAACACTGAAGCTTTCTTT.

This chain connects TRBV25-1 to TRBJ1-1; D gene ambiguous. This CDR3 is built from 14 residues. The germline V and J ends were trimmed by 3 bases and 0 bases, with 8 bases remaining between them. CDR1 and CDR2 from the germline V gene are MGHDK and SYGVNS. CDR3 protein: CASSEAGMNTEAFF. The CDR3 coding sequence is TGTGCCAGCAGTGAGGCAGGAATGAACACTGAAGCTTTCTTT.

The V call is TRBV20-1, the J call TRBJ2-3; 12 nucleotides line up with TRBD2. CDR1 is DFQATT and CDR2 is SNEGSKA in the germline V gene (reference sequence). CDR3 length: 15 residues. The V gene end was trimmed by 6 bases and the J gene end by 3 bases; junction bases not matched to a gene: 7. The CDR3 region has the DNA TGCAGTGCCAAGACCGGACTAGCGGGAACAGATACGCAGTATTTT. Its translation is CSAKTGLAGTDTQYF.

The chain joins TRBV20-1 to TRBJ1-1; D remains unclear. With 2 bases removed from V and 6 bases from J, the gap between germline ends came to 10 bases. Germline lookup yields CDR1 DFQATT and CDR2 SNEGSKA (reference sequence). The CDR3 sequence is 12 residues long. The CDR3 sequence: CSARKDMAEAFF. The CDR3 DNA is TGCAGTGCTAGAAAGGATATGGCTGAAGCTTTCTTT.

This sequence joins TRBV3-1 and TRBJ2-1, with 10 nucleotides matching TRBD2. The germline CDR1 and CDR2 sequences are LGHDT and YNNKEL (reference sequence). Unmatched junction bases numbered 7, after V lost 0 bases and J lost 8 bases. This CDR3 is 16 amino acids long. The CDR3 DNA is TGTGCCAGCAGCCAAGATTGGCTAGCGGGAGAAGATGAGCAGTTCTTC. This sequence encodes CASSQDWLAGEDEQFF.

V usage is TRBV20-1 and J usage is TRBJ2-3; the match to TRBD2 covers 7 bases. The CDR3 sequence is 14 residues long. V dropped 3 bases and J dropped 4; count of bases not matched to a gene: 7. The V gene's germline CDR1 is DFQATT and CDR2 SNEGSKA (reference sequence). The chain's CDR3 is CSARGGRSADTQYF. In DNA, the CDR3 is TGCAGTGCTAGGGGAGGGAGGTCCGCAGATACGCAGTATTTT.

A single count supports this clonotype. The chain is built from TRBV30 and TRBJ1-6; D unclear. CDR1 GTSNPN and CDR2 SVGIG come from the germline V gene (reference sequence). This CDR3 spans 13 amino acids. Between the trimmed V and J ends, which lost 3 bases and 9 bases, there was a span of 12 bases. CDR3 DNA: TGTGCCTGGAGGGGTAGTTCGAGTTCACCCCTCCACTTT. Translated, it gives CAWRGSSSSPLHF.

The chain couples TRBV11-2 to TRBJ1-3; the D gene is possibly TRBD1 (6 bases). This CDR3 has 15 amino acids. V lost 7 bases, J lost 1 base, and 14 bases lay in between. Germline lookup yields CDR1 SGHAT and CDR2 FQNNGV. The CDR3 nucleotides are TGTGCCAGCACCAATTTCGGACAGTCTGGAAACACCATATATTTT. It translates to CASTNFGQSGNTIYF. The full variable domain, its missing parts supplied by reference TRBV11-2 and TRBJ1-3, is EAGVAQSPRYKIIEKRQSVAFWCNPISGHATLYWYQQILGQGPKLLIQFQNNGVVDDSQLPKDRFSAERLKGVDSTLKIQPAKLEDSAVYLCASTNFGQSGNTIYFGEGSWLTVV.

The chain couples TRBV9 to TRBJ2-7; D gene uncertain. The CDR3 has 14 residues. Looked up from germline, CDR1 is SGDLS and CDR2 is YYNGEE. Trimming left V 0 bases short and J 5 bases short, with 12 bases between. The CDR3 sequence: CASSVGQLRNEQYF. The CDR3 DNA is TGTGCCAGCAGCGTAGGCCAGTTGAGGAACGAGCAGTACTTC.

The CDR3 sequence is CATSRPRDIYNSPLHF. The CDR3 region has the DNA TGTGCCACCAGCAGACCTCGGGACATCTATAATTCACCCCTCCACTTT. The chain recombines TRBV15 with TRBJ1-6, with TRBD1 as a possible D gene (6 bases). The V end was cut by 2 bases, the J end by 3 bases, with 11 bases between. Germline lookup yields CDR1 LNHNV and CDR2 YYDKDF (reference sequence). This CDR3 comprises 16 residues.

The rearrangement links TRBV7-9 to TRBJ1-2, with TRBD1 as a possible D gene (6 bases). This CDR3 region has 14 residues. Germline assignment: CDR1 SEHNR and CDR2 FQNEAQ (reference sequence). The V and J ends lost 2 bases and 4 bases respectively, with 11 bases between them. The CDR3 DNA reads as TGTGCCAGCAGCTTAATGGGGGGGCCCTATGGCTACACCTTC. Amino acid sequence: CASSLMGGPYGYTF.

The V gene is TRBV6-5, the J gene TRBJ1-2; D possibly corresponds to TRBD1 (6 bases). The CDR3 has 15 amino acids. CDR1 MNHEY and CDR2 SVGAGI come from the germline V gene. The V end lost 6 bases, the J end lost 8 bases, and 22 bases lay between the germline ends. The CDR3 reads CASRLRAGGAKGYTF. CDR3 DNA: TGTGCCAGCAGGCTACGAGCCGGGGGCGCGAAAGGCTACACCTTC.

This clonotype was recorded once. The chain is built from TRBV4-1 and TRBJ2-4; the D gene is possibly TRBD1 (6 bases). CDR1 is MGHRA, CDR2 YSYEKL, per germline. This CDR3 spans 17 amino acids. V shed 3 bases and J shed 8 bases, with 23 bases lying between them. The CDR3 here is CASSHPPSTGTWDIQYF. CDR3 sequence (DNA): TGCGCCAGCAGCCACCCACCATCGACAGGAACTTGGGACATTCAGTACTTC.

The chain carries TRBV2 and TRBJ1-1; 12 positions match TRBD1. The V and J ends lost 10 bases and 11 bases, in that order; junction bases with no gene match: 11. Germline lookup yields CDR1 SNHLY and CDR2 FYNNEI. The CDR3 runs to 13 residues. CDR3 nucleotides: TGTGCCATCCCGGGACAGGGGGCCTTAGGGGCTTTCTTT. Translated: CAIPGQGALGAFF. Supplemented by reference TRBV2 and TRBJ1-1, the full variable domain reads EPEVTQTPSHQVTQMGQEVILRCVPISNHLYFYWYRQILGQKVEFLVSFYNNEISEKSEIFDDQFSVERPDGSNFTLKIRSTKLEDSAMYFCAIPGQGALGAFFGQGTRLTVV.

The chain employs TRBV27 and TRBJ1-1; D is unclear. Germline V gene sequence: CDR1 MNHEY, CDR2 SMNVEV (reference sequence). The CDR3 extends over 14 amino acids. V lost 3 bases, J lost 5 bases, and 13 bases lay in between. CDR3 sequence (DNA): TGTGCCAGCAGTTTCCTCACGAGCTCAACTGAAGCTTTCTTT. As protein: CASSFLTSSTEAFF.

The chain joins TRBV5-1 to TRBJ1-2; TRBD1 matches 7 bases. CDR3 length: 16 residues. Unmatched junction bases numbered 17, after V lost 4 bases and J lost 8 bases. Germline V CDR1 and CDR2: SGHRS, YFSETQ. The CDR3 region has the DNA TGCGCCAGCAGCCAAACACAGGGGAAAGGCCCCGGGGGCTACACCTTC. Its protein product is CASSQTQGKGPGGYTF.

The chain couples TRBV30 to TRBJ2-5, with 8 bases fitting TRBD2. After removal of 0 bases from V and 4 bases from J, the junction contained 10 bases not matched to a gene. Germline CDR1 is GTSNPN and CDR2 is SVGIG (reference sequence). The CDR3 is 16 residues long. The CDR3 DNA sequence: TGTGCCTGGAGTGTAGCCAGCGGGGGAGGTAGAGAGACCCAGTACTTC. It specifies CAWSVASGGGRETQYF.

This chain joins TRBV12-5 and TRBJ2-1; D remains unclear. The V end was cut by 0 bases, the J end by 3 bases, with 12 bases between. The CDR3 has 16 amino acids. Germline V gives CDR1 LGHNT, CDR2 FRNRAP. CDR3 in DNA: TGTGCTAGTGGTTTGGTAACGGCGGTGGACTACAATGAGCAGTTCTTC. Translating gives CASGLVTAVDYNEQFF.

The chain uses TRBV19 and TRBJ1-1; D is ambiguous. The CDR3 contains 13 residues. Germline CDR1 reads LNHDA; CDR2 reads SQIVND (reference sequence). V lost 7 bases and J 4 bases, leaving 13 bases between the germline ends. The CDR3 nucleotides are TGTGCCAGTAAGCGGGCTCCTCTCACTGAAGCTTTCTTT. It encodes CASKRAPLTEAFF.

The V and J genes are TRBV6-6 and TRBJ1-5; D not certain. V was shortened by 0 bases and J by 7 bases, with 4 bases between the two germline ends. The germline gives CDR1 MNHNY, CDR2 SVGAGI (reference sequence). The CDR3 is 12 residues long. The CDR3 region is CASSYSTQPQHF. As DNA, the CDR3 is TGTGCCAGCAGTTACTCGACGCAGCCCCAGCATTTT.

This chain connects TRBV20-1 to TRBJ2-4; 8 nucleotides agree with TRBD2. Germline V lookup: CDR1 DFQATT, CDR2 SNEGSKA (reference sequence). V trimming: 7 bases; J trimming: 8 bases; junction bases outside the gene matches: 4. This CDR3 region has 11 residues. The CDR3 sequence is CSGREADIQYF. In nucleotides, the CDR3 is TGCAGTGGGCGGGAGGCGGACATTCAGTACTTC.

The gene calls are TRBV4-1 and TRBJ2-5; 13 positions match TRBD2. The V and J ends lost 3 bases and 5 bases, in that order; junction bases with no gene match: 12. Germline loops: CDR1 MGHRA, CDR2 YSYEKL. There are 18 residues in the CDR3. CDR3 amino acids: CASSHIGRLAGGLETQYF. CDR3 in DNA: TGCGCCAGCAGCCATATCGGGCGACTAGCGGGAGGTTTGGAGACCCAGTACTTC.

This sequence joins TRBV7-9 and TRBJ2-7, with a weak D call TRBD1 (5 bases). With 1 base removed from V and 4 bases from J, the gap between germline ends came to 11 bases. From germline, CDR1 is SEHNR and CDR2 FQNEAQ (reference sequence). The CDR3 consists of 14 residues. CDR3: CASSLGSGPYEQYF. The CDR3 DNA reads as TGTGCCAGCAGCTTAGGCTCAGGGCCGTACGAGCAGTACTTC.

This chain connects TRBV2 to TRBJ1-5; 10 nucleotides agree with TRBD1. CDR1 is SNHLY, CDR2 FYNNEI, per germline. The V gene end was trimmed by 6 bases and the J gene end by 4 bases; junction bases not matched to a gene: 6. The CDR3 is 15 amino acids. The CDR3 here is CASRARGQGNQPQHF. CDR3 coding DNA: TGTGCCAGCAGGGCTCGGGGACAGGGGAATCAGCCCCAGCATTTT. Full variable domain (outside the CDR3, taken from reference TRBV2 and TRBJ1-5): EPEVTQTPSHQVTQMGQEVILRCVPISNHLYFYWYRQILGQKVEFLVSFYNNEISEKSEIFDDQFSVERPDGSNFTLKIRSTKLEDSAMYFCASRARGQGNQPQHFGDGTRLSIL.